In its sample, the clone carrying this TCR beta chain was seen a few times. According to the study, TCR beta libraries were built with iRepertoire HTBI primers and CDR3-region Arm-PCR. TCRdb reanalysed the multiplex PCR reads using MiXCR and keeps one entry per CDR3 protein. Among 550,000 to 700,000 distinct CDR3 sequences listed, around 15% were seen once. Time point: newly diagnosed GD, antithyroid drugs for less than 3 months. Making the TCR library involved RNA that had been extracted from PBMCs. Patients with Graves' disease were diagnosed by American Thyroid Association guidelines. The data were obtained in a study of regulatory T cells in long-lasting Graves disease. The sample was also linked to a second study, of T cells in Graves' hyperthyroidism and ophthalmopathy. Per that paper: Most expanded thyroid clonotypes above 0.001 recurred in blood. Prediction of ophthalmopathy progression came a median approximately 6.6 months pre-onset.

This sequence originates from a man in his late teens or twenties with Graves disease. The sample here was peripheral blood mononuclear cells (PBMCs), taken at new diagnosis, from a patient treated with antithyroid drugs.

The CDR3 region is CASSLEGGQFHEKLFF. The CDR3 bases are TGTGCCAGCAGCTTGGAGGGGGGCCAGTTCCATGAAAAACTGTTTTTT. The rearrangement uses TRBV11-2 and TRBJ1-4; maybe TRBD1 (6 bases). V was clipped by 3 bases and J by 6 bases, with 17 bases between them. The germline CDR1 and CDR2 sequences are SGHAT and FQNNGV. This CDR3 comprises 16 residues.